The 20 T cell receptor beta chains below were found in one sample sequenced in a study of cytomegalovirus exposure and HLA in healthy donors. The primer mix had 60 Vbeta and 13 Jbeta primers. The repertoire was sequenced with immunoSEQ multiplex PCR; TCRdb's copy has only in-frame clones and lacks some. The sample has 130,000 or so clones, 65% to 75% seen once. The sequenced sample was PBMCs. The receptors here all came from a man aged 35 to 55 in good health and CMV-seropositive.

The rearrangement links TRBV2 to TRBJ1-6; no clear D gene. Trimming stripped 3 bases from V and 3 bases from J, with 12 bases between. Looked up from germline, CDR1 is SNHLY and CDR2 is FYNNEI. The CDR3 runs to 16 residues. CDR3 bases: TGTGCCAGCAGTGAGAGAACAGTCCTCTATAATTCACCCCTCCACTTT. Encoded protein: CASSERTVLYNSPLHF.

The CDR3 is CASSLAPGQGNEQYF. The CDR3 DNA sequence: TGTGCCAGCAGCTTAGCCCCGGGACAGGGAAACGAGCAGTACTTC. J is TRBJ2-7 and V is TRBV13; 9 bases fit TRBD1. The CDR3 is made up of 15 amino acids. The V gene's germline CDR1 is PRHDT and CDR2 FYEKMQ (reference sequence). With 1 base clipped from V and 5 bases from J, the junction kept 6 bases outside the gene matches.

This chain joins TRBV2 and TRBJ2-7, with a tentative D call TRBD2 (6 bases). V was shortened by 5 bases and J by 2 bases, with 19 bases between the two germline ends. The germline V gene has CDR1 SNHLY and CDR2 FYNNEI. CDR3 length: 16 residues. CDR3 bases: TGTGCCAGCAGTAGCTCGGGGCTAGCGCCTCCCTACGAGCAGTACTTC. Protein sequence: CASSSSGLAPPYEQYF. Full variable domain (rest looked up from reference TRBV2 and TRBJ2-7): EPEVTQTPSHQVTQMGQEVILRCVPISNHLYFYWYRQILGQKVEFLVSFYNNEISEKSEIFDDQFSVERPDGSNFTLKIRSTKLEDSAMYFCASSSSGLAPPYEQYFGPGTRLTVT.

V gene TRBV19 combines with J gene TRBJ2-1; D is perhaps TRBD2 (5 bases). Trimming pared 3 bases from V and 10 bases from J, leaving 13 bases between. CDR1 is LNHDA and CDR2 is SQIVND in the germline V gene (reference sequence). The CDR3 contains 13 residues. CDR3 amino acids: CASSMGRGWEQFF. Written as DNA, the CDR3 is TGTGCCAGTAGTATGGGTAGAGGGTGGGAGCAGTTCTTC.

This sequence joins TRBV2 and TRBJ2-3; D perhaps matches TRBD1 (5 bases). V shed 7 bases and J shed 5 bases, with 22 bases lying between them. Germline CDR1 SNHLY, CDR2 FYNNEI. The CDR3 extends over 16 amino acids. CDR3 coding DNA: TGTGCCAGCACACTCACACCCAGGGCGGACCAAGATACGCAGTATTTT. It codes for CASTLTPRADQDTQYF.

The chain is built from TRBV6-1 and TRBJ2-3, with TRBD2 matching 13 bases. The CDR3 extends over 16 amino acids. Germline lookup yields CDR1 MNHNS and CDR2 SASEGT. J gave up 2 bases and V 3 bases, and 2 bases lay outside the gene matches. CDR3 residues: CASSDGTSGITDTQYF. The CDR3 nucleotides read TGTGCCAGCAGTGACGGGACTAGCGGGATCACAGATACGCAGTATTTT.

CDR3 residues: CASSDRGNTEAFF. The CDR3 nucleotides are TGCGCCAGCAGTGATAGGGGGAACACTGAAGCTTTCTTT. This chain uses TRBV10-2 with TRBJ1-1; TRBD1 might be the D (5 bases). This CDR3 comprises 13 residues. CDR1 is WSHSY and CDR2 is SAAADI in the germline V gene. Trimming removed 3 bases at V and 1 base at J, with 6 bases between.

This clone was counted a single time. V gene TRBV28 combines with J gene TRBJ2-7; 8 bases line up with TRBD1. The CDR3 is 15 residues long. Losses at the gene ends were 2 bases for V and 0 bases for J; bases not matched to a gene: 3. Germline CDR1 reads MDHEN; CDR2 reads SYDVKM. CDR3 DNA sequence: TGTGCCAGCAGTTTAAGGACAGGGAGCTCCTACGAGCAGTACTTC. Translating it yields CASSLRTGSSYEQYF.

This clone was recorded once. The chain carries TRBV30 and TRBJ2-7; D is possibly TRBD1 (6 bases). The CDR3 loop spans 15 amino acids. Between the trimmed V and J ends, which lost 3 bases and 7 bases, there was a span of 22 bases. Germline V gene data show CDR1 as GTSNPN and CDR2 as SVGIG (reference sequence). The CDR3 reads CAWSAAWGQVGEQYF. CDR3 nucleotides: TGTGCCTGGAGCGCCGCCTGGGGGCAAGTCGGGGAGCAGTACTTC.

A word on this clone: An end of the junction does not agree with germline; a read error may underlie this. The rearrangement uses TRBV25-1 and TRBJ1-1; 9 bases map to TRBD1. Germline V gene sequence: CDR1 MGHDK, CDR2 SYGVNS. The CDR3 totals 11 residues. This chain's CDR3 is CASSDRGEPFF. The DNA for the CDR3 is TGTGCCAGCAGCGACAGGGGGGAGCCTTTTTTT.

The chain recombines TRBV5-1 with TRBJ2-7, with D uncertain. CDR1 and CDR2 (germline): SGHRS, YFSETQ. The ends were cut back, 1 base at V and 6 bases at J, with 14 bases in the middle. The length of the CDR3 is 14 residues. CDR3 loop: CASSLTAVRGEQYF. The CDR3 DNA is TGCGCCAGCAGCTTGACCGCGGTGCGCGGCGAGCAGTACTTC.

V usage is TRBV2 and J usage is TRBJ2-1; 12 bases are a match to TRBD2. Per germline, CDR1 SNHLY and CDR2 FYNNEI. CDR3 length equals 17 residues. V was clipped by 8 bases and J by 6 bases; unmatched bases: 14. The CDR3 DNA follows: TGTGCCAGCTACGGACTAGCGGGACCCGCGGGCATCAATGAGCAGTTCTTC. Translation: CASYGLAGPAGINEQFF.

This clone has a single count. The genes are TRBV5-1 and TRBJ2-2, with 9 bases aligning to TRBD1. The V gene end was trimmed by 4 bases and the J gene end by 7 bases; junction bases not matched to a gene: 8. The V gene's germline CDR1 is SGHRS and CDR2 YFSETQ. The length of the CDR3 is 15 residues. The CDR3 coding sequence is TGCGCCAGCAGCACGGGACAGGGTGTCGGCGGGGAGCTGTTTTTT. Amino acids: CASSTGQGVGGELFF.

About this clone itself: The same CDR3 also results from other DNA sequences found in this sample. The chain joins TRBV6-5 to TRBJ2-7, with 11 positions matching TRBD2. The CDR3 length is 15 residues. Germline V gene data show CDR1 as MNHEY and CDR2 as SVGAGI. V was clipped by 4 bases and J by 3 bases; unmatched bases: 5. The CDR3 coding sequence is TGTGCCAGCAGTTCCCCAGGGACTAGCGGCTACGAGCAGTACTTC. It translates to CASSSPGTSGYEQYF.

The V and J genes are TRBV27 and TRBJ2-2; D is possibly TRBD2 (5 bases). The CDR3 contains 13 residues. The V gene lost 6 bases and the J gene lost 5 bases, with 10 bases spanning the gap. Germline V gene lookup returns CDR1 MNHEY and CDR2 SMNVEV (reference sequence). CDR3 DNA sequence: TGTGCCAGCAGACTAGGGAGTACCGGGGAGCTGTTTTTT. The encoded protein is CASRLGSTGELFF.

The chain is built from TRBV15 and TRBJ2-6, with 9 bases identical to TRBD1. CDR1 is LNHNV, CDR2 YYDKDF, per germline (reference sequence). The CDR3 runs to 20 residues. Trimming removed 2 bases from V and 0 bases from J; junction bases left unmatched: 11. CDR3 coding DNA: TGTGCCACCAGCAGACCTAGGGCGGACAGGGGACCCTCTGGGGCCAACGTCCTGACTTTC. Translation gives CATSRPRADRGPSGANVLTF. The entire variable domain, with the rest obtained from reference TRBV15 and TRBJ2-6, is as follows: DAMVIQNPRYQVTQFGKPVTLSCSQTLNHNVMYWYQQKSSQAPKLLFHYYDKDFNNEADTPDNFQSRRPNTSFCFLDIRSPGLGDTAMYLCATSRPRADRGPSGANVLTFGAGSRLTVL.

The chain carries TRBV18 and TRBJ2-7; TRBD2 aligns across 11 bases. V was pared by 1 base and J by 3 bases, with 2 bases of the junction left unmatched. The CDR3 runs to 15 residues. Germline values: CDR1 KGHSH, CDR2 LQKENI. The CDR3 is CASSPLGLADYEQYF. Written as DNA, the CDR3 is TGTGCCAGCTCACCACTGGGACTAGCGGACTACGAGCAGTACTTC.

This clone was seen more than once but under ten times. The V call is TRBV2, the J call TRBJ1-5; D is undetermined. There are 13 residues in the CDR3. Germline V lookup: CDR1 SNHLY, CDR2 FYNNEI. V lost 4 bases and J lost 1, with 5 bases in between. The CDR3 region is CASSAESNQPQHF. The CDR3 DNA reads TGTGCCAGCAGTGCGGAGAGCAATCAGCCCCAGCATTTT.

This chain's CDR3 is CSVAMTGLTGELFF. The DNA for the CDR3 is TGCAGCGTTGCGATGACAGGGCTTACCGGGGAGCTGTTTTTT. The chain couples TRBV29-1 to TRBJ2-2; 7 nucleotides align to TRBD1. This CDR3 has 14 residues. The junction had 7 bases not matched to a gene; V was cut back by 4 bases and J by 5 bases. From germline, CDR1 is SQVTM and CDR2 ANQGSEA.

The table lists this clone with a few counts. This chain joins TRBV25-1 and TRBJ1-5; D may be TRBD1 (5 bases). Trimming took off 4 bases at V and 5 bases at J, with 12 bases between the two ends. This CDR3 region has 14 residues. The V gene's germline CDR1 is MGHDK and CDR2 SYGVNS. The CDR3 coding sequence is TGTGCCAGCAGTGGGGGCGCCACTCATCAGCCCCAGCATTTT. Translating it yields CASSGGATHQPQHF.